Listed below are T cell receptor beta chains from one sample, sequenced in a study of human T cells and chemical hapten exposure. Each CDR3 protein is one row after TCRdb ran MiXCR on the RACE reads. The sample lists some 97,000 distinct CDR3 sequences, 25% to 30% occurring once. The sample here was whole blood, taken in connection with sensitization to the hapten diphenylcyclopropenone (DPC). The origin of the receptors is a man aged 40-55 years with alopecia areata. Some clones in this sample may be carry-over from other donors' samples. CDR3s include the opening cysteine and the closing phenylalanine or tryptophan. Each record gives: J gene, clone size, D gene, V gene, CDR3 protein, CDR3 DNA. A D gene is named only where the DNA matches it firmly. A row's size may be missing; if present it is once, few, many or a size class.

J: TRBJ2-7; size: few; D: TRBD1; V: TRBV20-1; CDR3: CSALGGQGNSEQYF; DNA: TGCAGTGCCCTTGGGGGACAGGGTAACTCCGAGCAGTACTTC
J: TRBJ2-7; size: NA; D: NA; V: TRBV12-3/TRBV12-4; CDR3: CASSFGGSRSYEQYF; DNA: TGTGCCAGCAGTTTTGGAGGGTCGCGCTCCTACGAGCAGTACTTC
J: TRBJ1-5; size: many; D: TRBD1; V: TRBV7-2; CDR3: CASSLRGGAWDQPQHF; DNA: TGTGCCAGCAGCTTAAGAGGGGGCGCATGGGATCAGCCCCAGCATTTT
J: TRBJ2-6; size: few; D: NA; V: TRBV5-1; CDR3: CASSPTSSGANVLTF; DNA: TGCGCCAGCAGCCCTACTAGCTCTGGGGCCAACGTCCTGACTTTC
J: TRBJ2-5; size: few; D: TRBD1; V: TRBV7-8; CDR3: CASSSWDSETQETQYF; DNA: TGTGCCAGCAGCTCGTGGGACAGTGAGACCCAAGAGACCCAGTACTTC
J: TRBJ1-6; size: NA; D: NA; V: TRBV28; CDR3: CASSSLGYNSPLHF; DNA: TGTGCCAGCAGCTCTCTGGGTTATAATTCACCCCTCCACTTT
J: TRBJ2-1; size: few; D: TRBD2; V: TRBV27; CDR3: CASSPSAGGYNEQFF; DNA: TGTGCCAGCAGTCCCTCAGCGGGAGGGTACAATGAGCAGTTCTTC
J: TRBJ1-3; size: few; D: TRBD1; V: TRBV7-9; CDR3: CASSPWTGPYTIYF; DNA: TGTGCCAGCAGCCCGTGGACAGGGCCCTACACCATATATTTT
J: TRBJ2-7; size: NA; D: NA; V: TRBV4-3; CDR3: CASSQVWGEAVYEQYF; DNA: TGCGCCAGCAGCCAAGTCTGGGGGGAGGCTGTCTACGAGCAGTACTTC
J: TRBJ1-5; size: few; D: NA; V: TRBV2; CDR3: CASSRRNSNQPQHF; DNA: TGTGCCAGCAGTCGGCGAAATAGCAATCAGCCCCAGCATTTT
J: TRBJ2-3; size: NA; D: TRBD2; V: TRBV14; CDR3: CASSRRTSGSSLTSTDTQYF; DNA: TGTGCCAGCAGCCGTCGGACTAGCGGGAGTTCCCTAACGTCCACAGATACGCAGTATTTT